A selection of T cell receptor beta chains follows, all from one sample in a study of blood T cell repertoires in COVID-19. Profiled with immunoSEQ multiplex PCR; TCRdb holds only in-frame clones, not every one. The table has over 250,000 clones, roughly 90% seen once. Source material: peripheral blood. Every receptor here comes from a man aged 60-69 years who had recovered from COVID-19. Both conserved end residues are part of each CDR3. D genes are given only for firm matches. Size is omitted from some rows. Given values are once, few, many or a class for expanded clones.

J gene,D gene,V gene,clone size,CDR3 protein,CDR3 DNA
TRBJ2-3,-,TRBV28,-,CASSPPPTTRAVYTDTQYF,TGTGCCAGCAGTCCTCCCCCAACAACTCGAGCGGTTTACACAGATACGCAGTATTTT
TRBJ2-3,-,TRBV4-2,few,CASSQDSGRGQADTQYF,TGTGCCAGCAGCCAAGATTCTGGGCGGGGGCAGGCAGATACGCAGTATTTT
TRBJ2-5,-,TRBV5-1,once,CASSMGGFEQTQYF,TGCGCCAGCAGCATGGGCGGCTTCGAGCAGACCCAGTACTTC
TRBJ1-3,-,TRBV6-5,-,CASLLLGGSGNTIYF,TGTGCCAGCCTCCTATTAGGAGGATCTGGAAACACCATATATTTT
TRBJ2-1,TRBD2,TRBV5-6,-,CASSLASGGSYNEQFF,TGTGCCAGCAGCTTGGCCAGCGGGGGCTCCTACAATGAGCAGTTCTTC
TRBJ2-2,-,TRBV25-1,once,CASRQGNTGELFF,TGTGCCAGCAGACAGGGGAACACCGGGGAGCTGTTTTTT
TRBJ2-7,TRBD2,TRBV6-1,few,CASSDSTRAGPRRVGEQYF,TGTGCCAGCAGTGATTCAACTCGAGCGGGGCCCCGCCGCGTCGGCGAGCAGTACTTC
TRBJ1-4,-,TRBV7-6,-,CASSFEGSTNEKLFF,TGTGCCAGCAGCTTTGAGGGATCGACTAATGAAAAACTGTTTTTT
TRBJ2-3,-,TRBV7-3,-,CASSLGTVTDTQYF,TGTGCCAGCAGCTTAGGTACAGTGACAGATACGCAGTATTTT
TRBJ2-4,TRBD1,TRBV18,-,CASSPLPTGVRDIQYF,TGTGCCAGCTCACCACTCCCCACAGGGGTCAGAGACATTCAGTACTTC
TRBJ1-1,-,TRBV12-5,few,CASGFGQNEAFF,TGTGCTAGTGGTTTTGGGCAGAATGAAGCTTTCTTT
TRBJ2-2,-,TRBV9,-,CASSDRRDTGELFF,TGTGCCAGCAGCGATCGTCGGGACACCGGGGAGCTGTTTTTT
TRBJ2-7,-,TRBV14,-,CASSQVSGLYEQYF,TGTGCCAGCAGCCAAGTTTCCGGACTCTACGAGCAGTACTTC
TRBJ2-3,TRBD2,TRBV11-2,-,CASSFRPSGGSTDTQYF,TGTGCCAGCAGCTTTCGCCCTAGCGGGGGAAGCACAGATACGCAGTATTTT
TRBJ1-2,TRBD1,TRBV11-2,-,CASSSQGGFNYGYTF,TGTGCCAGCAGCTCTCAGGGGGGATTTAACTATGGCTACACCTTC
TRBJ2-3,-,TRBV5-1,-,CASSSGGRSSTDTQYF,TGCGCCAGCAGCTCTGGAGGGAGATCTAGCACAGATACGCAGTATTTT
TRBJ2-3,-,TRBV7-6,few,CASSFRTGTPSSTDTQYF,TGTGCCAGCAGCTTTAGAACAGGGACCCCTTCTAGCACAGATACGCAGTATTTT
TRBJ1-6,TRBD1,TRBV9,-,CASSFTDRDYNSPLHF,TGTGCCAGCAGCTTCACAGACAGGGACTATAATTCACCCCTCCACTTT
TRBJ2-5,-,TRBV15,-,CATSRDQGMETQYF,TGTGCCACCAGCAGAGATCAGGGGATGGAGACCCAGTACTTC